This T cell receptor beta chain derives from a study of cytomegalovirus exposure and HLA in healthy donors. Across the study: The 120 or so validation repertoires used a platform that matched the one used for the roughly 700 first-cohort repertoires, as a later analysis reported.

Overall study findings and caveats: Subsequent analysis of the roughly 120 validation repertoires found a tendency for first-cohort TCR clusters to co-occur. Associated with cytomegalovirus, according to the listing, were 150 to 200 TCR beta chains. In vitro confirmation showed a few CMV-associated chains to be CMV antigen specific.

This CDR3 comprises 15 residues. Germline CDR1 MNHEY, CDR2 SVGAGI. With V trimmed by 7 bases and J by 2 bases, 9 bases remained unmatched. The method was immunoSEQ multiplex PCR; TCRdb's version includes in-frame clones alone and lacks a portion of them. The sample shows 100,000 or so clones, roughly 86% of them seen only once. For this clone: Its target is not known.

This chain connects TRBV6-5 to TRBJ2-3, with 7 bases lining up with TRBD1. The sample comprised PBMCs. The clonotype was recovered from a young woman in good health and CMV-seropositive. This CDR3 reads CASTSLGGPTDTQYF. The CDR3 nucleotides are TGTGCCAGCACCTCACTAGGGGGCCCCACAGATACGCAGTATTTT.